This TCR beta chain is drawn from a study of B cell selection in AIRE deficiency. CD4+CD127+ cells were sorted as the conventional CD4 T cells. Study-wide results and limits: Healthy donors alone shared roughly 32% of approximately 3,500 Treg sequences; patients alone less than 9.5%.

On this clone itself: The target antigen is unknown.

CDR3 size: 16 residues. Germline CDR1 reads WNHNN; CDR2 reads SYGVQD (reference sequence). Deletions cut 6 bases from V and 0 bases from J, with 12 bases between. TCRdb keeps only in-frame clones here, not all; method: immunoSEQ multiplex PCR. The sample includes some 27,000 clones, less than 97% of them seen just once. This sequence joins TRBV10-1 and TRBJ2-6, with D hard to call. This clonotype was sampled from a human donor in good health. Sample: CD4+CD127+ conventional T cells sorted from PBMCs. The CDR3 sequence: CASREDLGSGANVLTF. Here the CDR3 DNA reads TGCGCCAGCAGAGAAGACTTGGGCTCTGGGGCCAACGTCCTGACTTTC.